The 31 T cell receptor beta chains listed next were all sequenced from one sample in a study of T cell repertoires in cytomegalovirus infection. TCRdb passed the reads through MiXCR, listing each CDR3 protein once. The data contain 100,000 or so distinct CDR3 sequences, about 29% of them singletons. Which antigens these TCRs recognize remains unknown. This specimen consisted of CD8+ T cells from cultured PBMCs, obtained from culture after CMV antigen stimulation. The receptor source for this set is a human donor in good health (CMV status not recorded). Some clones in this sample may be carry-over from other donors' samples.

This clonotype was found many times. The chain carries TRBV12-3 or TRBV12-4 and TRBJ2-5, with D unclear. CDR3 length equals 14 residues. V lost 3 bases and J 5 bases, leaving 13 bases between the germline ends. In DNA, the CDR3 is TGTGCCAGCAGTTTCTTTCAGTCGGAGGAGACCCAGTACTTC. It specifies CASSFFQSEETQYF.

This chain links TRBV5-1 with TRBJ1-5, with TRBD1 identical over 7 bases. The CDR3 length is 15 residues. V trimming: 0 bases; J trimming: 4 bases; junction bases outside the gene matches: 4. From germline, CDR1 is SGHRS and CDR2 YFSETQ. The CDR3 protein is CASSLGDSSNQPQHF. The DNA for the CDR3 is TGCGCCAGCAGCTTGGGGGACAGCTCTAATCAGCCCCAGCATTTT.

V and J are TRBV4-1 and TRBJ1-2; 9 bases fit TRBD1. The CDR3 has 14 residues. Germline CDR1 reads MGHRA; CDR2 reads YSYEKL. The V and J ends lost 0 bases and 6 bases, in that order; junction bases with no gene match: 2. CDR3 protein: CASSQDRQGDGYTF. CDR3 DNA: TGCGCCAGCAGCCAAGATAGACAGGGGGATGGCTACACCTTC.

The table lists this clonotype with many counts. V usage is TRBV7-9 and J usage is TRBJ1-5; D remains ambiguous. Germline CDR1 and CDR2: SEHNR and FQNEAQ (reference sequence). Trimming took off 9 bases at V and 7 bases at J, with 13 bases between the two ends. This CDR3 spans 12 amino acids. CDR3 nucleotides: TGTGCCAGTAGGAATGAGGGCCAGCCCCAGCATTTT. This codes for CASRNEGQPQHF. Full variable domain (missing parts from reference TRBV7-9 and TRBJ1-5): DTGVSQNPRHKITKRGQNVTFRCDPISEHNRLYWYRQTLGQGPEFLTYFQNEAQLEKSRLLSDRFSAERPKGSFSTLEIQRTEQGDSAMYLCASRNEGQPQHFGDGTRLSIL.

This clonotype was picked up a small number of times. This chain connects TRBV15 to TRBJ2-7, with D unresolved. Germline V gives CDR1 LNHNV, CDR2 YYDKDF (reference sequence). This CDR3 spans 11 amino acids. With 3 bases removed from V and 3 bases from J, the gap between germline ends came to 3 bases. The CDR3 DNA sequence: TGTGCCACCAGCAGCGGCTACGAGCAGTACTTC. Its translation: CATSSGYEQYF.

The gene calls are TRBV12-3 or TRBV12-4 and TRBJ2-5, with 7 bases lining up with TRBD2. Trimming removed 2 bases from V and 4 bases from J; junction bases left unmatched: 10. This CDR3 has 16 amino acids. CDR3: CASSLWLARTRETQYF. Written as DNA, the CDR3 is TGTGCCAGCAGTTTATGGCTAGCGAGGACTAGAGAGACCCAGTACTTC.

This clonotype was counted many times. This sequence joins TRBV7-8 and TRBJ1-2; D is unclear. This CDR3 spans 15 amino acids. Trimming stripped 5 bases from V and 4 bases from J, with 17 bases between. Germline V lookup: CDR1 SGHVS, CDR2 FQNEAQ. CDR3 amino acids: CASSPRTSWGYGYTF. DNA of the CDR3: TGTGCCAGCAGCCCGCGGACGTCCTGGGGCTATGGCTACACCTTC.

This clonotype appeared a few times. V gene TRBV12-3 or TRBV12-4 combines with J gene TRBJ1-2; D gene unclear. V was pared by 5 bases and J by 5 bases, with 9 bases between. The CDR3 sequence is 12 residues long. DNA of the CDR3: TGTGCCAGCAGTGCGGAGGCGTATGGCTACACCTTC. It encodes CASSAEAYGYTF.

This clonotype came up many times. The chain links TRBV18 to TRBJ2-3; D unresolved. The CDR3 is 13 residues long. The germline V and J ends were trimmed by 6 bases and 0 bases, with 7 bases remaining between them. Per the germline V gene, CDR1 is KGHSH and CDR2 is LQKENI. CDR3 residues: CASSLDSTDTQYF. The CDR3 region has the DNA TGTGCCAGCTCCCTAGACAGCACAGATACGCAGTATTTT.

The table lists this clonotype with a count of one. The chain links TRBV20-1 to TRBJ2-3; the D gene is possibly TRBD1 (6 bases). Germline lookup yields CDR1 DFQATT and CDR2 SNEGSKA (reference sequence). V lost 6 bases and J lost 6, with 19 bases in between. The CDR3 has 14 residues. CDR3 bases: TGCAGTGCCCCTGACATAGGGGGTTTGGATACGCAGTATTTT. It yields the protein CSAPDIGGLDTQYF.

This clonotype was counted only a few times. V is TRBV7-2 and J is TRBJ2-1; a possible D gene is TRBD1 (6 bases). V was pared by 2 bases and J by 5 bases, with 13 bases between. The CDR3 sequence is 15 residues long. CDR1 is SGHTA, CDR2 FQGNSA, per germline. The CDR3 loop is CASSLTGHGNNEQFF. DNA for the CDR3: TGTGCCAGCAGCTTAACGGGACACGGAAACAATGAGCAGTTCTTC.

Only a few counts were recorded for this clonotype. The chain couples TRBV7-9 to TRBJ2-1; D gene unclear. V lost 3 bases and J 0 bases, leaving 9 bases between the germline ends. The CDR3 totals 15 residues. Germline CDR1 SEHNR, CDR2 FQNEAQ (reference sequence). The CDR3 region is CASSFSEVSYNEQFF. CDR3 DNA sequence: TGTGCCAGCAGCTTCTCAGAGGTCTCCTACAATGAGCAGTTCTTC. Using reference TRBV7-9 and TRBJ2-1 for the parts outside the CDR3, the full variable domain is DTGVSQNPRHKITKRGQNVTFRCDPISEHNRLYWYRQTLGQGPEFLTYFQNEAQLEKSRLLSDRFSAERPKGSFSTLEIQRTEQGDSAMYLCASSFSEVSYNEQFFGPGTRLTVL.

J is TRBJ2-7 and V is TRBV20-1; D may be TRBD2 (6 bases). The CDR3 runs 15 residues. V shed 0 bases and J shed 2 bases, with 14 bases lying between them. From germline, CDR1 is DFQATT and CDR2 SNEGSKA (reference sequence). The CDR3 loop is CSARDSEGDAYEQYF. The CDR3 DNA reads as TGCAGTGCTAGAGATTCGGAGGGCGATGCCTACGAGCAGTACTTC.

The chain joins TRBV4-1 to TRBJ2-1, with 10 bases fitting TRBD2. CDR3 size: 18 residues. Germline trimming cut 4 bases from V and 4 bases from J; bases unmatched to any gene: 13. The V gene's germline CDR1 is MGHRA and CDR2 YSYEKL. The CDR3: CASSPLGPLAGGYNEQFF. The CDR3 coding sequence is TGCGCCAGCAGCCCACTTGGCCCTTTAGCGGGGGGATACAATGAGCAGTTCTTC.

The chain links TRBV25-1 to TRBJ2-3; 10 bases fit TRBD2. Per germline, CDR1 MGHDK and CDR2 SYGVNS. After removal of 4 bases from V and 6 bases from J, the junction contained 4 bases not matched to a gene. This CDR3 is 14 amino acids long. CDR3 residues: CASSVAGGWDTQYF. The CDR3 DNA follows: TGTGCCAGCAGTGTAGCGGGGGGCTGGGATACGCAGTATTTT.

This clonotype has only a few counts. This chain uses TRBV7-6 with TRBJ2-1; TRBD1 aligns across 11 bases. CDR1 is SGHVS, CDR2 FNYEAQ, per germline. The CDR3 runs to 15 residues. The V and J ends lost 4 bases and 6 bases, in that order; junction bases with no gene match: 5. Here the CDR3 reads CASSWGTGGVNEQFF. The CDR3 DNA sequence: TGTGCCAGCAGCTGGGGGACAGGGGGTGTCAATGAGCAGTTCTTC.

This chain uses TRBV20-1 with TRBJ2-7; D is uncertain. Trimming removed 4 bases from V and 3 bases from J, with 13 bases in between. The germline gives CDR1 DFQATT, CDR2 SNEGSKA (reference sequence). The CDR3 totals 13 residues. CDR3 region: CSATLGFNYEQYF. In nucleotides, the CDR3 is TGCAGTGCTACTCTGGGATTTAACTACGAGCAGTACTTC.

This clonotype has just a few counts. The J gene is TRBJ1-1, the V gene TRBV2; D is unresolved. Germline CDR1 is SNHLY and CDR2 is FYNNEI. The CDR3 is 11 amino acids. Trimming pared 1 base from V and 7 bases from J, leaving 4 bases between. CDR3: CASSEGSEAFF. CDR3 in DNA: TGTGCCAGCAGTGAAGGAAGTGAAGCTTTCTTT.

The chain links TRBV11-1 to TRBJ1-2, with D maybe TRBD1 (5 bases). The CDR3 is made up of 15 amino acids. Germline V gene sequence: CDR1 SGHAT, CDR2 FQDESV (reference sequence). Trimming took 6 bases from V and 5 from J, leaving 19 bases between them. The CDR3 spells CASSSPSGGKYGYTF. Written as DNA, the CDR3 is TGTGCCAGCAGTTCTCCCAGCGGGGGGAAGTATGGCTACACCTTC.

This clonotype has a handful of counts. The CDR3 nucleotides are TGTGCCAGCAGCTTAAGGGCAGGCTCGAACACTGAAGCTTTCTTT. Amino acid sequence: CASSLRAGSNTEAFF. The rearrangement uses TRBV7-8 and TRBJ1-1; no clear D. There are 15 residues in the CDR3. Germline-derived CDR1 and CDR2 are SGHVS and FQNEAQ. V was clipped by 2 bases and J by 1 base, with 11 bases between them.

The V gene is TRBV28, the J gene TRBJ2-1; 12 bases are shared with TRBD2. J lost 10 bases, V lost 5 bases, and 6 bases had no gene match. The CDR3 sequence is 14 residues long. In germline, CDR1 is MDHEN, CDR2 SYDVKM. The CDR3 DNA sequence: TGTGCCAGCAGTCTAACAGGACTAGCGGGGGAGCAGTTCTTC. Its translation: CASSLTGLAGEQFF.

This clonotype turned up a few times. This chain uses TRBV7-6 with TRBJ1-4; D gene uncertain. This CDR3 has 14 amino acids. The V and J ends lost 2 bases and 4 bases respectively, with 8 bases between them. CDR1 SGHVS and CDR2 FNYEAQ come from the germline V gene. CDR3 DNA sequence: TGTGCCAGCAGCTTAAGGAGCAGTAATGAAAAACTGTTTTTT. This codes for CASSLRSSNEKLFF.

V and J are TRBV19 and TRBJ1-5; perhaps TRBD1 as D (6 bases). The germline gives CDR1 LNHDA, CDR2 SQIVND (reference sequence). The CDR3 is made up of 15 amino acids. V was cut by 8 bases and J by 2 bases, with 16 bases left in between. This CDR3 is CASLLGTRGNQPQHF. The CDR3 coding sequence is TGTGCCAGTCTCCTCGGGACAAGAGGCAATCAGCCCCAGCATTTT.

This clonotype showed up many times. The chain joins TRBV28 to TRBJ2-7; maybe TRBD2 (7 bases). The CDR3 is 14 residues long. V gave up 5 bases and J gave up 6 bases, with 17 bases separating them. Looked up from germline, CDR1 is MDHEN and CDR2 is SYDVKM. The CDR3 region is CASSQGGGTGEQYF. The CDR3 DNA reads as TGTGCCAGCAGTCAAGGGGGAGGGACGGGCGAGCAGTACTTC.

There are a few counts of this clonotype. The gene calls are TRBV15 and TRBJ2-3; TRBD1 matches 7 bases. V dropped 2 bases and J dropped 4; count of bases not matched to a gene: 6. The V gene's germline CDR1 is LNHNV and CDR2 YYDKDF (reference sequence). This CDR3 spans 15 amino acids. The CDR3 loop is CATSRPNRGPDTQYF. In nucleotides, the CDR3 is TGTGCCACCAGCAGACCTAACAGGGGCCCAGATACGCAGTATTTT. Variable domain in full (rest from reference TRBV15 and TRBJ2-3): DAMVIQNPRYQVTQFGKPVTLSCSQTLNHNVMYWYQQKSSQAPKLLFHYYDKDFNNEADTPDNFQSRRPNTSFCFLDIRSPGLGDTAMYLCATSRPNRGPDTQYFGPGTRLTVL.

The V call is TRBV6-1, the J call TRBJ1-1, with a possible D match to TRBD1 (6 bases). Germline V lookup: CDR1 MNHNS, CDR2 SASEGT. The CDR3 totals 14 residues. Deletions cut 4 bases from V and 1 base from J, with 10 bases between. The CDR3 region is CASSARGGNTEAFF. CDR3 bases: TGTGCCAGCAGTGCCAGGGGAGGGAACACTGAAGCTTTCTTT.

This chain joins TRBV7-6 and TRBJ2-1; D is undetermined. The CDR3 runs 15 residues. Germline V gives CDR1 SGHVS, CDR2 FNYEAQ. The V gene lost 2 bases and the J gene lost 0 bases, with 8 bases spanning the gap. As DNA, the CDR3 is TGTGCCAGCAGCTTAACTTTCGGCTCCTACAATGAGCAGTTCTTC. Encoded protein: CASSLTFGSYNEQFF.

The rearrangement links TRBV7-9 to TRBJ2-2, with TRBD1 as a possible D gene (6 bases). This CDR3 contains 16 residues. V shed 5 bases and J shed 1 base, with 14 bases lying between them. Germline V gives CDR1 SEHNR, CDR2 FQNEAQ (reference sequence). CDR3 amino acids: CASSPTTGLNTGELFF. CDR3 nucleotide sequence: TGTGCCAGCAGCCCAACGACAGGATTGAACACCGGGGAGCTGTTTTTT.

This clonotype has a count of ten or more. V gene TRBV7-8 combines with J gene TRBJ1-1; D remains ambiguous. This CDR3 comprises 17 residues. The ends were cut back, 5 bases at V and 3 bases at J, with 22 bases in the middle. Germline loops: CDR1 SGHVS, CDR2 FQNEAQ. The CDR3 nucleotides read TGTGCCAGCAGCCCTAATTTAGTGTCGTACGGTGACACTGAAGCTTTCTTT. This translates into CASSPNLVSYGDTEAFF.

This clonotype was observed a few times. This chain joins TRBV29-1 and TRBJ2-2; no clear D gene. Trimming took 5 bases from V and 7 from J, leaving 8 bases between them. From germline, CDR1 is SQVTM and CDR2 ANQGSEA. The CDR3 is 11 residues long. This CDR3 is CSVRLLGELFF. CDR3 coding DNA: TGCAGCGTTAGACTCCTCGGGGAGCTGTTTTTT.

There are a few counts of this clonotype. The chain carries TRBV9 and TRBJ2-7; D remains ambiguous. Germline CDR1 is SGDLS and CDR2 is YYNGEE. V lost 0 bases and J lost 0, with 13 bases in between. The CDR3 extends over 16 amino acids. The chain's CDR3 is CASSVDDYHSSYEQYF. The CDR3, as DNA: TGTGCCAGCAGCGTAGACGATTATCATAGCTCCTACGAGCAGTACTTC.